What follows are 20 T cell receptor beta chains derived from one specimen sequenced in a study of CD8 T cells in Susac syndrome. After extraction with the RNeasy kit, roughly 0.5 to 1 ug of the RNA was reverse transcribed using random hexamers. TCRdb called the immunoSEQ multiplex PCR reads again in MiXCR, with one record for every CDR3 protein. Of approximately 94,000 distinct CDR3 sequences detected, 95% appear once; the ten largest clones hold 0.3% to 0.35%. Sequenced input: CD8+ T cells from PBMCs. Receptors originate from a human donor with Susac syndrome.

The chain couples TRBV20-1 to TRBJ1-1, with a weak D call TRBD1 (5 bases). Germline CDR1 is DFQATT and CDR2 is SNEGSKA (reference sequence). The CDR3 runs to 12 residues. Trimming removed 3 bases at V and 11 bases at J, with 16 bases between. The CDR3 here is CSASVGEGRAFF. CDR3 DNA: TGCAGTGCTAGCGTCGGCGAGGGGCGGGCTTTCTTT.

The gene calls are TRBV15 and TRBJ2-7, with 12 bases fitting TRBD2. Trimming cost V 0 bases and J 0 bases; bases outside gene matches: 3. Germline loops: CDR1 LNHNV, CDR2 YYDKDF (reference sequence). There are 17 residues in the CDR3. CDR3 nucleotides: TGTGCCACCAGCAGAGATCGGACTAGCGGGATCTCCTACGAGCAGTACTTC. Translating gives CATSRDRTSGISYEQYF.

The chain links TRBV6-5 to TRBJ1-4; D is uncertain. Germline V gene sequence: CDR1 MNHEY, CDR2 SVGAGI. V was pared by 0 bases and J by 8 bases, with 7 bases between. The CDR3 has 13 residues. The CDR3 here is CASSYSQTEKLFF. CDR3 nucleotide sequence: TGTGCCAGCAGTTACTCCCAGACCGAAAAACTGTTTTTT.

V usage is TRBV18 and J usage is TRBJ1-2; possible D gene TRBD1, 5 bases. Germline CDR1 reads KGHSH; CDR2 reads LQKENI. This CDR3 region has 13 residues. V was shortened by 0 bases and J by 8 bases, with 10 bases between the two germline ends. The CDR3 sequence: CASSPPGGEGYTF. The DNA of the CDR3 is TGTGCCAGCTCACCACCGGGGGGAGAAGGCTACACCTTC. Based on the CDR3 plus reference TRBV18 and TRBJ1-2, the full variable domain is NAGVMQNPRHLVRRRGQEARLRCSPMKGHSHVYWYRQLPEEGLKFMVYLQKENIIDESGMPKERFSAEFPKEGPSILRIQQVVRGDSAAYFCASSPPGGEGYTFGSGTRLTVV.

This clonotype was recorded once. The CDR3 sequence is CASSQGLFRTDTQYF. In nucleotides, the CDR3 is TGTGCCAGCAGCCAAGGCCTCTTTCGCACAGATACGCAGTATTTT. The rearrangement uses TRBV4-2 and TRBJ2-3; D ambiguous. Germline CDR1 is LGHNA and CDR2 is YNFKEQ. Trimming shortened V by 1 base and J by 1 base, and 9 bases separated the two germline ends. The CDR3 has 15 residues.

This chain joins TRBV29-1 and TRBJ2-3, with D possibly matching TRBD1 (5 bases). The V end lost 7 bases, the J end lost 0 bases, and 14 bases lay between the germline ends. Germline-derived CDR1 and CDR2 are SQVTM and ANQGSEA. The CDR3 extends over 14 amino acids. The CDR3 spells CSAVLTDSTDTQYF. Here the CDR3 DNA reads TGCAGCGCTGTCTTGACAGACAGCACAGATACGCAGTATTTT.

The chain combines TRBV29-1 with TRBJ1-2; TRBD1 agrees at 9 bases. The CDR3 length is 12 residues. The germline V gene encodes CDR1 SQVTM and CDR2 ANQGSEA. J gave up 11 bases and V 6 bases, and 10 bases lay outside the gene matches. The CDR3 sequence is CSVRDRDQSYTF. The CDR3 DNA sequence: TGCAGCGTCCGGGACAGGGACCAATCTTACACCTTC.

This chain joins TRBV6-5 and TRBJ2-1; 9 bases align to TRBD1. This CDR3 is 15 amino acids long. Trimming cost V 6 bases and J 3 bases; bases outside gene matches: 6. Per germline, CDR1 MNHEY and CDR2 SVGAGI. Here the CDR3 reads CASRAGTGFYNEQFF. Here the CDR3 DNA reads TGTGCCAGCAGAGCCGGGACAGGGTTCTACAATGAGCAGTTCTTC.

This clonotype is a singleton in its sample. The rearrangement uses TRBV7-9 and TRBJ1-1; D perhaps matches TRBD1 (5 bases). Germline V gene data show CDR1 as SEHNR and CDR2 as FQNEAQ (reference sequence). This CDR3 is built from 14 residues. Trimming left V 4 bases short and J 1 base short, with 10 bases between. The CDR3 DNA sequence: TGTGCCAGCAGCTCGTCGACAGAGAACACTGAAGCTTTCTTT. As protein: CASSSSTENTEAFF.

This clonotype has just a few counts. The V gene is TRBV4-1, the J gene TRBJ1-1; 10 positions match TRBD1. In germline, CDR1 is MGHRA, CDR2 YSYEKL. Trimming removed 3 bases from V and 4 bases from J; junction bases left unmatched: 8. The CDR3 runs 16 residues. The CDR3 DNA reads as TGCGCCAGCAGCCACCCCAGTGGACAGGGGGGCACTGAAGCTTTCTTT. It encodes CASSHPSGQGGTEAFF.

The V gene is TRBV7-6, the J gene TRBJ2-1; 8 bases match TRBD2. V trimming: 4 bases; J trimming: 5 bases; junction bases outside the gene matches: 10. The CDR3 has 16 residues. In germline, CDR1 is SGHVS, CDR2 FNYEAQ. CDR3 protein: CASSSPGLDPDNEQFF. Written as DNA, the CDR3 is TGTGCCAGCAGCTCTCCGGGACTAGATCCGGACAATGAGCAGTTCTTC.

This clonotype was observed once. The CDR3 spells CASSPGSWLADSGANVLTF. The DNA for the CDR3 is TGTGCCAGCAGCCCCGGGTCTTGGCTAGCGGACTCTGGGGCCAACGTCCTGACTTTC. The chain has TRBV5-4 and TRBJ2-6, with 7 bases fitting TRBD2. The CDR3 length is 19 residues. V was pared by 4 bases and J by 0 bases, with 13 bases of the junction left unmatched. Germline V gene sequence: CDR1 SGHNT, CDR2 YYREEE (reference sequence).

The chain is built from TRBV20-1 and TRBJ2-1; 11 bases align to TRBD2. V lost 3 bases, J lost 4 bases, and 5 bases stayed unmatched. The germline gives CDR1 DFQATT, CDR2 SNEGSKA (reference sequence). The CDR3 length is 15 residues. CDR3 protein: CSASPGTSGYNEQFF. The CDR3, as DNA: TGCAGTGCTAGCCCCGGGACTAGCGGATACAATGAGCAGTTCTTC.

This chain joins TRBV9 and TRBJ2-5; tentative D call: TRBD2 (6 bases). The CDR3 sequence is 17 residues long. Germline V gene lookup returns CDR1 SGDLS and CDR2 YYNGEE. V shed 0 bases and J shed 0 bases, with 15 bases lying between them. The CDR3 DNA follows: TGTGCCAGCAGCGTAGGAGGAGGAGGGCTGCACCAAGAGACCCAGTACTTC. This gives the protein CASSVGGGGLHQETQYF.

The chain employs TRBV7-3 and TRBJ1-1; possibly TRBD1 for D (6 bases). Looked up from germline, CDR1 is SGHTA and CDR2 is FQGTGA. V lost 6 bases, J lost 4 bases, and 12 bases lay in between. The CDR3 is 13 amino acids. The CDR3 region is CASRAGEGTEAFF. The CDR3 nucleotides read TGTGCCAGCAGGGCAGGGGAAGGCACTGAAGCTTTCTTT.

This chain links TRBV6-5 with TRBJ2-5, with 8 bases fitting TRBD2. The CDR3 totals 16 residues. Trimming removed 0 bases from V and 2 bases from J; junction bases left unmatched: 5. The germline CDR1 and CDR2 sequences are MNHEY and SVGAGI. This CDR3 reads CASSYSTSGSQETQYF. CDR3 in DNA: TGTGCCAGCAGTTACTCAACTAGCGGCTCACAAGAGACCCAGTACTTC.

CDR3 protein: CSAETGTSGLDEQFF. For the CDR3, the DNA is TGCAGTGCCGAGACCGGGACTAGCGGCTTGGATGAGCAGTTCTTC. V and J are TRBV20-1 and TRBJ2-1; 11 nucleotides line up with TRBD2. Looked up from germline, CDR1 is DFQATT and CDR2 is SNEGSKA (reference sequence). The J segment lost 8 bases and the V segment lost 6 bases, leaving 12 bases of the junction unmatched. CDR3 length: 15 amino acids.

This clonotype has a single count. The CDR3 here is CSVDSGNTEAFF. CDR3 in DNA: TGCAGCGTTGATAGCGGGAACACTGAAGCTTTCTTT. The chain couples TRBV29-1 to TRBJ1-1; D is undetermined. V lost 3 bases and J 1 base, leaving 6 bases between the germline ends. Per the germline V gene, CDR1 is SQVTM and CDR2 is ANQGSEA. This CDR3 spans 12 amino acids.

The chain couples TRBV12-3 or TRBV12-4 to TRBJ1-1; 9 nucleotides align to TRBD1. The J segment lost 1 base and the V segment lost 4 bases, leaving 10 bases of the junction unmatched. There are 17 residues in the CDR3. CDR3 loop: CASSSVPGQGSNTEAFF. CDR3 sequence (DNA): TGTGCCAGCAGTTCAGTCCCGGGACAGGGTTCGAACACTGAAGCTTTCTTT.

The genes are TRBV7-9 and TRBJ2-7; 9 bases line up with TRBD1. Germline loops: CDR1 SEHNR, CDR2 FQNEAQ (reference sequence). The trim removed 5 bases at V and 3 bases at J, leaving 5 bases unmatched. This CDR3 spans 14 amino acids. The CDR3 DNA follows: TGTGCCAGCAGCCCCCGGGACAGGGTCTACGAGCAGTACTTC. Its protein is CASSPRDRVYEQYF.